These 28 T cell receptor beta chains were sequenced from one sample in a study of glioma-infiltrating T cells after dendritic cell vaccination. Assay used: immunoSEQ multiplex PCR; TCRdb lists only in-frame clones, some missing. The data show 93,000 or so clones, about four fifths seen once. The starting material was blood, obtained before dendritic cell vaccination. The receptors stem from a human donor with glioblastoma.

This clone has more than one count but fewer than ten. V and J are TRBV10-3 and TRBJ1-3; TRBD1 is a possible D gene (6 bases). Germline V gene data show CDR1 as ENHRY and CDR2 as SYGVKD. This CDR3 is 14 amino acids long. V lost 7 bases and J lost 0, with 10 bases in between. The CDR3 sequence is CAITRDNSGNTIYF. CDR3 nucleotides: TGTGCCATCACCCGGGACAACTCTGGAAACACCATATATTTT.

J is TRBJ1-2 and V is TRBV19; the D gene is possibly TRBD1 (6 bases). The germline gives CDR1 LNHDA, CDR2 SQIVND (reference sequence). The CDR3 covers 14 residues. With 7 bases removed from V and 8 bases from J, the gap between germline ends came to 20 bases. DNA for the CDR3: TGTGCCAGTATCGGTCGGATACGAGGGGGAGGCTACACCTTC. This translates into CASIGRIRGGGYTF.

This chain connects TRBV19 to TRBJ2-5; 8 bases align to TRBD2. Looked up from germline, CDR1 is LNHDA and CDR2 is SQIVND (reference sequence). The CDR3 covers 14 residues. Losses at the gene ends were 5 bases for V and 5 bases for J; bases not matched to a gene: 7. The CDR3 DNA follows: TGTGCCAGTAGTCAGGGACTAGGTGTCGAGACCCAGTACTTC. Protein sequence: CASSQGLGVETQYF. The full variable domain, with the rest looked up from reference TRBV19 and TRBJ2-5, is DGGITQSPKYLFRKEGQNVTLSCEQNLNHDAMYWYRQDPGQGLRLIYYSQIVNDFQKGDIAEGYSVSREKKESFPLTVTSAQKNPTAFYLCASSQGLGVETQYFGPGTRLLVL.

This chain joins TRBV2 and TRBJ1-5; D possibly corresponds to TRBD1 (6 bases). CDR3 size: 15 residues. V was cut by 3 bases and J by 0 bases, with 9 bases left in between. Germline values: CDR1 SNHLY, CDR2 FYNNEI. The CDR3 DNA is TGTGCCAGCAGTGACAGGGGCTATAGCAATCAGCCCCAGCATTTT. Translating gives CASSDRGYSNQPQHF.

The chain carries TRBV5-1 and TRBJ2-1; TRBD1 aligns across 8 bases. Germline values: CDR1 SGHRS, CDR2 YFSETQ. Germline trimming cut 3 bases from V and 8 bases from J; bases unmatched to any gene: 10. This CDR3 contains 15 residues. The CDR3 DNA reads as TGCGCCAGCAGCTGGGGGACAGGCCGGCTTGATGAGCAGTTCTTC. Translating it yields CASSWGTGRLDEQFF.

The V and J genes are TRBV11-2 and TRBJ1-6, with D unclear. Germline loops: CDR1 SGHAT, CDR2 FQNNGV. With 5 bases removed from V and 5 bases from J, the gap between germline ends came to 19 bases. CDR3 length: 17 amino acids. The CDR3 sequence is CASSPLSPGVHNSPLHF. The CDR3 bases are TGTGCCAGCAGCCCGCTCTCTCCGGGTGTGCATAATTCACCCCTCCACTTT.

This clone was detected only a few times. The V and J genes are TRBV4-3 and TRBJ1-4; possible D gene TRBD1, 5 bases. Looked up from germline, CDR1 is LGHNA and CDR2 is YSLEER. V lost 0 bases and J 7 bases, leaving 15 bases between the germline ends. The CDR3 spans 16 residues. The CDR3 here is CASSQDFPGLGEKLFF. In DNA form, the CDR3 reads TGCGCCAGCAGCCAAGATTTCCCAGGGTTGGGTGAAAAACTGTTTTTT.

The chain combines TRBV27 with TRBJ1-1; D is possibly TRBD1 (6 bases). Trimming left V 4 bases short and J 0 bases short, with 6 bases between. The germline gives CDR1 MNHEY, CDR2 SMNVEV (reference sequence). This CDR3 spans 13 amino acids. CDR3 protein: CASSWGLNTEAFF. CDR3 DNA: TGTGCCAGCAGTTGGGGGCTGAACACTGAAGCTTTCTTT.

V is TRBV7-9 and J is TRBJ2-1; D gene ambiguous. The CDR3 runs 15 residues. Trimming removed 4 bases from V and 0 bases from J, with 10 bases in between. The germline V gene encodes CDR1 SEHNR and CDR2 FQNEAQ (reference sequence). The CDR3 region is CASSSTLSSYNEQFF. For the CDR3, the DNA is TGTGCCAGCAGCTCGACACTGAGCTCCTACAATGAGCAGTTCTTC.

The CDR3 bases are TGCGCCAGCAGCCCACATGTGACAGGGGACGAGCAGTACTTC. Its protein is CASSPHVTGDEQYF. The chain is built from TRBV5-1 and TRBJ2-7; 8 bases are shared with TRBD1. The ends lost 4 bases at V and 5 bases at J; junction bases unmatched: 8. The germline CDR1 and CDR2 sequences are SGHRS and YFSETQ. The CDR3 is 14 residues long.

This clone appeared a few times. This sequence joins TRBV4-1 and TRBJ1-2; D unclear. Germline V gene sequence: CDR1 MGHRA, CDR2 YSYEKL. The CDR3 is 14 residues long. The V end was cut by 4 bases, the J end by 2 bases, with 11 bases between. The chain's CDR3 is CASSPGEENYGYTF. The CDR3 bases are TGCGCCAGCAGCCCCGGGGAGGAAAACTATGGCTACACCTTC.

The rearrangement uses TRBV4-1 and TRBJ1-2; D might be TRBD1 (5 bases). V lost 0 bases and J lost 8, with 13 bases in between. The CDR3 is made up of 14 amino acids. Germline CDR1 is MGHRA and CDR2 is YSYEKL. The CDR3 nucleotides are TGCGCCAGCAGCCAAGAGGGCAGGGTTAGCGGCTACACCTTC. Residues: CASSQEGRVSGYTF.

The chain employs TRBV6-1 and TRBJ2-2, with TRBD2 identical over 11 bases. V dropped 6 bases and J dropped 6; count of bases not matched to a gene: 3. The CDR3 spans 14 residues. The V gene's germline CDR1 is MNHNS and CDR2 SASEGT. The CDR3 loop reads CASRLAGGAGELFF. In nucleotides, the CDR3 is TGTGCCAGCAGGCTAGCGGGGGGCGCCGGGGAGCTGTTTTTT.

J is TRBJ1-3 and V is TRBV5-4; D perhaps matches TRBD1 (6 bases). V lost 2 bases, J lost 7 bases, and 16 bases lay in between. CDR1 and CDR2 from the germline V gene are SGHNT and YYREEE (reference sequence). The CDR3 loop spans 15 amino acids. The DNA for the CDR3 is TGTGCCAGCAGCTTTAAGGTTGGGGGCCGGAACACCATATATTTT. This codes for CASSFKVGGRNTIYF.

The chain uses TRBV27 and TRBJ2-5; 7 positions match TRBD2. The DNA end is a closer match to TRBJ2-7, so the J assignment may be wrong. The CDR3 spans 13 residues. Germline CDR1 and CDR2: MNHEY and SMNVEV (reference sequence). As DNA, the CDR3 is TGTGCCAGCAGTTGGACTAGGGGAAACGAGCAGTACTTC. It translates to CASSWTRGNEQYF.

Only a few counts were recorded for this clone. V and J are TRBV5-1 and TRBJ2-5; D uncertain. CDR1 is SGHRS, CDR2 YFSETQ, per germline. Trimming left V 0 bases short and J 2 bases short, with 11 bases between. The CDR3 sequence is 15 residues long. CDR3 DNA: TGCGCCAGCAGCTTGGAGGCGGAAACTCAAGAGACCCAGTACTTC. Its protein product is CASSLEAETQETQYF.

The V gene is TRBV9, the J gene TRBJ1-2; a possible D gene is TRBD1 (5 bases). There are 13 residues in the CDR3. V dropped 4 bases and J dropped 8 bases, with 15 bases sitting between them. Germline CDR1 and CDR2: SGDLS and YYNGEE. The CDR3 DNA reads TGTGCCAGCAGCTTCCCCGGGGGTTGGGGCTACACCTTC. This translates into CASSFPGGWGYTF. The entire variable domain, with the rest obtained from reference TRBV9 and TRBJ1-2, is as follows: DSGVTQTPKHLITATGQRVTLRCSPRSGDLSVYWYQQSLDQGLQFLIQYYNGEERAKGNILERFSAQQFPDLHSELNLSSLELGDSALYFCASSFPGGWGYTFGSGTRLTVV.

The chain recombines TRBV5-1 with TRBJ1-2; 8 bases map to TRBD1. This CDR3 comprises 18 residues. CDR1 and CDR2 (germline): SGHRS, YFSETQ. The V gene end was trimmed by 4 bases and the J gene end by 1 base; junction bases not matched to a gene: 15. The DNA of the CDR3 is TGCGCCAGCAGCCCCTATGAGGACAGGGAAGATTATAACTATGGCTACACCTTC. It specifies CASSPYEDREDYNYGYTF.

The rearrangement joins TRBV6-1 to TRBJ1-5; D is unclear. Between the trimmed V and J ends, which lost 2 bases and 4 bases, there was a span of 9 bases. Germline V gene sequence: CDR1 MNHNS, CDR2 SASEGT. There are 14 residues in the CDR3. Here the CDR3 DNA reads TGTGCCAGCAGTGAACGTTTGTATAATCAGCCCCAGCATTTT. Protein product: CASSERLYNQPQHF.

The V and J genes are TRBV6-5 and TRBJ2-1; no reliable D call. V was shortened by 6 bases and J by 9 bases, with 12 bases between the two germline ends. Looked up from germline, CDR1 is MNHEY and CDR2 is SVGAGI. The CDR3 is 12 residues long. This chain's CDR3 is CASRTPSGEQFF. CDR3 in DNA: TGTGCCAGCAGAACGCCGTCGGGTGAGCAGTTCTTC.

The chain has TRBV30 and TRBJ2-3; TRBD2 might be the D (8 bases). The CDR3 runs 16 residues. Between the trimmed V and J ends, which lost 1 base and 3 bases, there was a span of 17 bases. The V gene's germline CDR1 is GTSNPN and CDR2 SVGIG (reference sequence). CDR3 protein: CAWSEGASGLTDTQYF. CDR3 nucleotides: TGTGCCTGGAGTGAGGGGGCTAGCGGGTTGACAGATACGCAGTATTTT.

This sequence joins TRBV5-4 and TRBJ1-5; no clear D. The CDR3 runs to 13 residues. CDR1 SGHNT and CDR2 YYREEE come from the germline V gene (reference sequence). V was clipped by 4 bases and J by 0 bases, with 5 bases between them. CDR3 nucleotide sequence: TGTGCCAGCAGCATAGATAGCAATCAGCCCCAGCATTTT. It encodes CASSIDSNQPQHF. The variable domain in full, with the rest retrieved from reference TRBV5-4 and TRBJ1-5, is ETGVTQSPTHLIKTRGQQVTLRCSSQSGHNTVSWYQQALGQGPQFIFQYYREEENGRGNFPPRFSGLQFPNYSSELNVNALELDDSALYLCASSIDSNQPQHFGDGTRLSIL.

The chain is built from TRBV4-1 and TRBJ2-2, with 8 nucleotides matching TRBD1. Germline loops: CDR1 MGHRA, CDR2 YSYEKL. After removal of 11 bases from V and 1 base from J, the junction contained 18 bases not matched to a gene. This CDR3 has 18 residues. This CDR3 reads CAGARSRRGTGNTGELFF. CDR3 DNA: TGCGCCGGTGCGAGAAGCCGCCGTGGGACAGGGAACACCGGGGAGCTGTTTTTT.

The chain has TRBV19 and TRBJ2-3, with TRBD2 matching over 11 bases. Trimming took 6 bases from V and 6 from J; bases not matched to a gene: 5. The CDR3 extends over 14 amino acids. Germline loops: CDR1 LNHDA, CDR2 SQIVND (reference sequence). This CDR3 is CASRGSGGADTQYF. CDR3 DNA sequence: TGTGCCAGTAGGGGTAGCGGGGGGGCGGATACGCAGTATTTT.

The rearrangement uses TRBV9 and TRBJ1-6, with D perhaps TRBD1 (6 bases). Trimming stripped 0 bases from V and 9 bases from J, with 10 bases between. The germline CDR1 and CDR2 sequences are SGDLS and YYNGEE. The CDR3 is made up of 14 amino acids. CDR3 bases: TGTGCCAGCAGCGTAGAGGGGGGGGTTTCACCCCTCCACTTT. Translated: CASSVEGGVSPLHF.

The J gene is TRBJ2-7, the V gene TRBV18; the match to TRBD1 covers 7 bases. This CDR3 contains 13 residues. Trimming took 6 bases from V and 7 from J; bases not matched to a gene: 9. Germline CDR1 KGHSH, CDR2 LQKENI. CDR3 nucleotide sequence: TGTGCCAGCTCCCGCGACAGGGTGGGAGAGCAGTACTTC. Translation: CASSRDRVGEQYF. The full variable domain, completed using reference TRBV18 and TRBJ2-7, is NAGVMQNPRHLVRRRGQEARLRCSPMKGHSHVYWYRQLPEEGLKFMVYLQKENIIDESGMPKERFSAEFPKEGPSILRIQQVVRGDSAAYFCASSRDRVGEQYFGPGTRLTVT.

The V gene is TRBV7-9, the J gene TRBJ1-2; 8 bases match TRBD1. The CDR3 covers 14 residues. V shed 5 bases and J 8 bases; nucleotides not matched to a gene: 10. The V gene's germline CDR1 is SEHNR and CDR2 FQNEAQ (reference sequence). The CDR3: CASSATGGRGGYTF. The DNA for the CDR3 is TGTGCCAGCAGCGCTACAGGGGGTCGAGGGGGCTACACCTTC.

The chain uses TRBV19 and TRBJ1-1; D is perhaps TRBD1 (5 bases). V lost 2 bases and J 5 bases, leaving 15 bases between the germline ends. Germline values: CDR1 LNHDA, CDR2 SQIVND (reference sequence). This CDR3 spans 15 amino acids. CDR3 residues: CASSISGWVGTEAFF. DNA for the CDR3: TGTGCCAGTAGTATATCAGGGTGGGTGGGTACTGAAGCTTTCTTT.